Below, 2 T cell receptor beta chains from the same sample are listed, as sequenced in a study of graft-versus-host responses after intestinal transplantation. Only in-frame clones appear in the TCRdb table, and some are missing; sequencing was by immunoSEQ multiplex PCR. This sample has some 43,000 clones, with over 85% found just once. The sample here was PBMCs, taken about 11 months after intestinal transplant. Source of these receptors: a human patient who received an intestinal transplant, so some T cells may come from the graft donor.

The chain joins TRBV7-9 to TRBJ2-1, with 9 bases lining up with TRBD2. The junction had 2 bases not matched to a gene; V was cut back by 2 bases and J by 3 bases. Germline V lookup: CDR1 SEHNR, CDR2 FQNEAQ (reference sequence). The CDR3 is 15 amino acids. The CDR3 reads CASSLRLAVYNEQFF. The CDR3 DNA sequence: TGTGCCAGCAGCTTAAGACTAGCGGTCTACAATGAGCAGTTCTTC.

This chain joins TRBV7-2 and TRBJ1-5; D may be TRBD1 (5 bases). CDR1 is SGHTA, CDR2 FQGNSA, per germline. This CDR3 contains 16 residues. The V end lost 2 bases, the J end lost 0 bases, and 11 bases lay between the germline ends. CDR3 in amino acids: CASSLQGSYSNQPQHF. Here the CDR3 DNA reads TGTGCCAGCAGCTTACAGGGCTCTTATAGCAATCAGCCCCAGCATTTT.